One and the same sample provided the 17 T cell receptor beta chains below, sequenced in a study of T cell changes during pregnancy in multiple sclerosis. Produced via immunoSEQ multiplex PCR; TCRdb's table is partial and in-frame only. Among 45,000 to 55,000 clones listed, roughly 88% were seen once. The sequencing here drew on CD4+ T cells from peripheral blood mononuclear cells, taken in the second trimester of pregnancy. The origin of the receptors is a female donor with multiple sclerosis, enrolled in a pregnancy study.

This clone was seen just once. J is TRBJ2-2 and V is TRBV4-3, with 7 bases that match TRBD1. V gave up 0 bases and J gave up 0 bases; unmatched junction bases: 7. CDR1 is LGHNA and CDR2 is YSLEER in the germline V gene. The CDR3 has 18 residues. The CDR3 reads CASSQEIIGTANTGELFF. CDR3 in DNA: TGCGCCAGCAGCCAAGAGATAATCGGGACAGCGAACACCGGGGAGCTGTTTTTT.

This clone is classed as medium-sized (0.01 to 0.1%). This sample also contains other DNA sequences that code for the same CDR3. The genes are TRBV4-1 and TRBJ2-3; TRBD2 matches at 9 bases. The V segment lost 2 bases and the J segment 2 bases; nucleotides outside the gene matches: 14. CDR1 and CDR2 (germline): MGHRA, YSYEKL. There are 19 residues in the CDR3. The chain's CDR3 is CASSQKYSLAGPPTDTQYF. For the CDR3, the DNA is TGCGCCAGCAGCCAAAAGTATAGTCTAGCGGGGCCCCCCACAGATACGCAGTATTTT.

For this clone: The junction departs from germline at one end; a sequencing error may be responsible. V and J are TRBV7-7 and TRBJ2-1, with 9 bases fitting TRBD2. Germline loops: CDR1 SSHAT, CDR2 FNYEAQ (reference sequence). The CDR3 has 15 amino acids. The CDR3 sequence is CASSLRREGFNEQFF. The CDR3 DNA follows: TGTGCTAGCAGCTTAAGGCGGGAGGGCTTCAATGAGCAGTTCTTC.

The chain couples TRBV30 to TRBJ2-5, with D perhaps TRBD1 (6 bases). CDR3 size: 15 residues. Trimming removed 0 bases from V and 2 bases from J, with 13 bases in between. CDR1 and CDR2 from the germline V gene are GTSNPN and SVGIG (reference sequence). In DNA, the CDR3 is TGTGCCTGGAGTGTGAGACCAGGGGTTCAAGAGACCCAGTACTTC. Residues: CAWSVRPGVQETQYF.

The chain joins TRBV5-1 to TRBJ1-2; maybe TRBD1 (5 bases). Germline assignment: CDR1 SGHRS and CDR2 YFSETQ. The CDR3 length is 15 residues. Deletions cut 0 bases from V and 4 bases from J, with 13 bases between. This CDR3 is CASSLEGPAIYGYTF. In DNA form, the CDR3 reads TGCGCCAGCAGCTTGGAGGGGCCGGCGATCTATGGCTACACCTTC.

The chain carries TRBV7-9 and TRBJ1-1; TRBD1 agrees at 9 bases. The CDR3 has 15 amino acids. Per germline, CDR1 SEHNR and CDR2 FQNEAQ (reference sequence). V was pared by 0 bases and J by 1 base, with 0 bases of the junction left unmatched. The DNA of the CDR3 is TGTGCCAGCAGCTTAGCGACAGGGGGGAACACTGAAGCTTTCTTT. This encodes CASSLATGGNTEAFF.

This rearrangement joins TRBV7-8 to TRBJ2-7, with D perhaps TRBD2 (6 bases). The CDR3 consists of 12 residues. V was clipped by 1 base and J by 9 bases, with 10 bases between them. Germline assignment: CDR1 SGHVS and CDR2 FQNEAQ. For the CDR3, the DNA is TGTGCCAGCAGCTTAGTATTGGGAGGGCAGTACTTC. Translated, it gives CASSLVLGGQYF.

V gene TRBV28 combines with J gene TRBJ2-3; possible D gene TRBD2, 5 bases. The V gene's germline CDR1 is MDHEN and CDR2 SYDVKM. The CDR3 has 13 residues. Trimming pared 3 bases from V and 4 bases from J, leaving 8 bases between. CDR3 sequence (DNA): TGTGCCAGCAGTTTGGCCGGGGCAGATACGCAGTATTTT. Its protein is CASSLAGADTQYF.

This sequence joins TRBV6-5 and TRBJ2-4, with D unresolved. Germline CDR1 reads MNHEY; CDR2 reads SVGAGI. This CDR3 is 15 amino acids long. Trimming shortened V by 2 bases and J by 0 bases, and 8 bases separated the two germline ends. The CDR3 region has the DNA TGTGCCAGCAGTTACGGCGGCATAGCCAAAAACATTCAGTACTTC. Translated, it gives CASSYGGIAKNIQYF.

The chain links TRBV7-9 to TRBJ1-1, with a possible D match to TRBD1 (5 bases). There are 14 residues in the CDR3. V was pared by 0 bases and J by 3 bases, with 8 bases between. Germline lookup yields CDR1 SEHNR and CDR2 FQNEAQ (reference sequence). The CDR3 sequence: CASSLAQGHTEAFF. The CDR3 region has the DNA TGTGCCAGCAGCTTAGCGCAGGGCCACACTGAAGCTTTCTTT.

This sequence joins TRBV13 and TRBJ1-6; D gene unclear. CDR3 length: 13 amino acids. CDR1 is PRHDT and CDR2 is FYEKMQ in the germline V gene (reference sequence). Trimming shortened V by 2 bases and J by 5 bases, and 4 bases separated the two germline ends. CDR3 residues: CASSLSNNSPLHF. CDR3 DNA sequence: TGTGCCAGCAGCTTATCCAATAATTCACCCCTCCACTTT.

The CDR3: CASSPLQGPYEQYF. The CDR3 nucleotides read TGCGCCAGCAGCCCACTACAGGGGCCCTACGAGCAGTACTTC. J is TRBJ2-7 and V is TRBV4-1, with 7 bases matching TRBD1. J gave up 2 bases and V 4 bases, and 5 bases lay outside the gene matches. The CDR3 sequence is 14 residues long. Germline V CDR1 and CDR2: MGHRA, YSYEKL.

The rearrangement joins TRBV5-1 to TRBJ2-7; 7 nucleotides match TRBD1. CDR3 size: 16 residues. Trimming removed 0 bases from V and 2 bases from J; junction bases left unmatched: 8. Germline lookup yields CDR1 SGHRS and CDR2 YFSETQ. CDR3 loop: CASSLGQGSNPYEQYF. The CDR3 bases are TGCGCCAGCAGCTTGGGACAGGGCTCCAATCCCTACGAGCAGTACTTC.

The chain combines TRBV10-2 with TRBJ2-5; D is unclear. Trimming removed 0 bases from V and 0 bases from J, with 8 bases in between. The CDR3 is 15 residues long. From germline, CDR1 is WSHSY and CDR2 SAAADI. The CDR3 sequence: CASSESRQYQETQYF. The CDR3 DNA reads as TGCGCCAGCAGTGAGTCACGACAATACCAAGAGACCCAGTACTTC.

The gene calls are TRBV7-2 and TRBJ2-1; 7 bases are shared with TRBD2. CDR1 is SGHTA and CDR2 is FQGNSA in the germline V gene. This CDR3 comprises 14 residues. V was clipped by 5 bases and J by 8 bases; unmatched bases: 9. CDR3 sequence reads: CASSTSNGRDEQFF. The CDR3 coding sequence is TGTGCCAGCAGCACCTCAAATGGGAGGGATGAGCAGTTCTTC.

CDR3 amino acids: CASSGTSGRSSYEQYF. DNA of the CDR3: TGTGCCAGTAGTGGGACTAGCGGAAGGAGCTCCTACGAGCAGTACTTC. The rearrangement uses TRBV19 and TRBJ2-7; 11 nucleotides agree with TRBD2. V shed 5 bases and J 0 bases; nucleotides not matched to a gene: 6. This CDR3 region has 16 residues. The germline V gene encodes CDR1 LNHDA and CDR2 SQIVND (reference sequence).

The rearrangement links TRBV6-5 to TRBJ2-3, with a tentative D call TRBD1 (6 bases). Germline assignment: CDR1 MNHEY and CDR2 SVGAGI. V lost 10 bases, J lost 6 bases, and 11 bases lay in between. The length of the CDR3 is 11 residues. The CDR3 is CATGTPDTQYF. DNA of the CDR3: TGTGCCACGGGGACACCGGATACGCAGTATTTT.